The 18 T cell receptor beta chains presented below share a single source sample, sequenced in a study of molecular identifiers for immune sequencing clone quantification (dated by TCRdb to 2017 to 2018). Receptor libraries were prepared by PCR. The sequencer listed for this sample is NextSeq 500. The public reads were run again by TCRdb, first through fastp at Q25 and then through MiXCR, and only productive beta chains were kept. Every distinct CDR3 protein forms one entry, paired with its most common genes and DNA. This sample gives more than 85,000 distinct CDR3 sequences in total; roughly a third of them show up just once. The top ten clones comprise around 4% of the sample. The specimen sequenced was naive CD8+ T cells from blood, with Jurkat cell RNA spiked in. The label giving this sample's cell subset or site can be read as: FACS-sorted CD8+CD4-CCR7+CD45RA+ naive T cells. The source of these receptors is a human donor in good health. Some libraries in this study had Jurkat cell RNA spiked in.

V usage is TRBV27 and J usage is TRBJ2-1; the D is unclear. This CDR3 is built from 15 residues. Trimming removed 5 bases from V and 0 bases from J, with 11 bases in between. From germline, CDR1 is MNHEY and CDR2 SMNVEV (reference sequence). CDR3 bases: TGTGCCAGCAGTCAGCCGAGGACCTCCTACAATGAGCAGTTCTTC. Protein sequence: CASSQPRTSYNEQFF.

CDR3 amino acids: CASSLGLGESAYNEQFF. Here the CDR3 DNA reads TGTGCCAGCAGCTTAGGGCTCGGCGAGAGCGCATACAATGAGCAGTTCTTC. The chain employs TRBV7-9 and TRBJ2-1; D is uncertain. The germline gives CDR1 SEHNR, CDR2 FQNEAQ (reference sequence). Trimming shortened V by 1 base and J by 4 bases, and 17 bases separated the two germline ends. There are 17 residues in the CDR3.

Points on this clonotype: A much larger clone sits a single nucleotide away, making a read error possible. This rearrangement joins TRBV28 to TRBJ1-5; the D is unclear. Per the germline V gene, CDR1 is MDHEN and CDR2 is SYDVKM. CDR3 size: 18 residues. In DNA, the CDR3 is TGTGCCAGCAGCCCCGTATATAACAACCCAGGTCCCGGGCAGCCCCAGCAATTT. It codes for CASSPVYNNPGPGQPQQF.

V and J are TRBV10-2 and TRBJ1-1; the D is unclear. V lost 3 bases, J lost 2 bases, and 7 bases lay in between. The V gene's germline CDR1 is WSHSY and CDR2 SAAADI. The CDR3 runs to 13 residues. This chain's CDR3 is CASSDSGNTEAFF. As DNA, the CDR3 is TGCGCCAGCAGTGATTCGGGTAACACTGAAGCTTTCTTT.

This clonotype has just a few counts. V gene TRBV20-1 combines with J gene TRBJ1-1; D may be TRBD1 (6 bases). There are 13 residues in the CDR3. Trimming removed 5 bases at V and 0 bases at J, with 10 bases between. The germline V gene encodes CDR1 DFQATT and CDR2 SNEGSKA (reference sequence). The CDR3 spells CSALQGLNTEAFF. As DNA, the CDR3 is TGCAGTGCTCTTCAGGGGCTGAACACTGAAGCTTTCTTT.

Turning to this clonotype: A read error may be the cause here, since a much bigger clone is one base away. The chain employs TRBV4-1 and TRBJ1-1; D unresolved. The CDR3 is 13 amino acids. Germline assignment: CDR1 MGHRA and CDR2 YSYEKL. CDR3: CASSQEYSPDAFF. For the CDR3, the DNA is TGCGCCAGCAGCCAAGAGTACAGCCCTGATGCTTTCTTT.

This clonotype has more than one count but fewer than ten. The CDR3 DNA sequence: TGTGCCAGCAGTTTAGCCCAGGGTGCTAATGAAAAACTGTTTTTT. Translation: CASSLAQGANEKLFF. The rearrangement uses TRBV27 and TRBJ1-4, with TRBD1 as a possible D gene (5 bases). CDR1 is MNHEY and CDR2 is SMNVEV in the germline V gene (reference sequence). The CDR3 runs 15 residues. V lost 2 bases and J lost 3, with 10 bases in between.

The chain combines TRBV28 with TRBJ2-5, with 8 bases that match TRBD1. The CDR3 extends over 14 amino acids. Unmatched junction bases numbered 3, after V lost 2 bases and J lost 4 bases. The germline gives CDR1 MDHEN, CDR2 SYDVKM. CDR3 in amino acids: CASSLRQGAETQYF. CDR3 coding DNA: TGTGCCAGCAGTTTAAGGCAGGGGGCAGAGACCCAGTACTTC. The full variable domain, in which reference TRBV28 and TRBJ2-5 provide the parts outside the CDR3, is DVKVTQSSRYLVKRTGEKVFLECVQDMDHENMFWYRQDPGLGLRLIYFSYDVKMKEKGDIPEGYSVSREKKERFSLILESASTNQTSMYLCASSLRQGAETQYFGPGTRLLVL.

This clonotype was recorded at least ten times. The chain combines TRBV29-1 with TRBJ2-3; tentatively, D is TRBD2 (6 bases). V dropped 4 bases and J dropped 2 bases, with 13 bases sitting between them. The CDR3 loop spans 14 amino acids. The germline V gene has CDR1 SQVTM and CDR2 ANQGSEA. CDR3 sequence reads: CSVGLGDYTDTQYF. CDR3 nucleotides: TGCAGCGTTGGACTAGGGGATTACACAGATACGCAGTATTTT.

In this sample, this clonotype turned up a few times. CDR3 in DNA: TGTGCCAGCAGTTATGATGGTTGGAGCAATCAGCCCCAGCATTTT. Its translation: CASSYDGWSNQPQHF. The chain recombines TRBV6-2 or TRBV6-3 with TRBJ1-5; D not certain. The CDR3 runs to 15 residues. Germline V gene sequence: CDR1 MNHEY, CDR2 SVGEGT. V lost 3 bases and J 1 base, leaving 10 bases between the germline ends.

In the case of this clonotype: The junction differs from germline at one of its ends, possibly a read error. The chain carries TRBV4-1 and TRBJ2-3, with TRBD2 matching over 10 bases. The germline gives CDR1 MGHRA, CDR2 YSYEKL. This CDR3 is built from 13 residues. The CDR3 bases are TGCACCAGCAGCCTAGCGGGAGCAGATACGCAGTATTTT. Translation: CTSSLAGADTQYF.

This chain links TRBV13 with TRBJ2-5; no definite D call. CDR1 PRHDT and CDR2 FYEKMQ come from the germline V gene (reference sequence). Trimming stripped 4 bases from V and 4 bases from J, with 13 bases between. The CDR3 spans 14 residues. CDR3: CASSSSQSTETQYF. The CDR3 bases are TGTGCCAGCAGCTCCAGCCAATCGACAGAGACCCAGTACTTC.

V and J are TRBV20-1 and TRBJ2-7; 14 bases match TRBD2. The CDR3 totals 15 residues. CDR1 and CDR2 (germline): DFQATT, SNEGSKA (reference sequence). The J segment lost 3 bases and the V segment lost 2 bases, leaving 3 bases of the junction unmatched. The CDR3 DNA reads TGCAGTGCTAGACCGGGACTAGCGGGAGTCTACGAGCAGTACTTC. Its translation is CSARPGLAGVYEQYF.

This clonotype came up many times. This sequence joins TRBV5-4 and TRBJ2-7; no firm D call. V lost 0 bases, J lost 1 base, and 8 bases lay in between. The CDR3 runs to 14 residues. Per germline, CDR1 SGHNT and CDR2 YYREEE (reference sequence). CDR3: CASSLAAKSYEQYF. The DNA of the CDR3 is TGTGCCAGCAGCTTGGCCGCCAAGTCCTACGAGCAGTACTTC.

This chain connects TRBV7-6 to TRBJ2-5, with 7 bases identical to TRBD2. J was trimmed by 4 bases and V by 3 bases; bases with no gene match: 8. Germline CDR1 SGHVS, CDR2 FNYEAQ. The CDR3 is 15 residues long. Here the CDR3 DNA reads TGTGCCAGCAGCTTTGCCCTTGGGGGGGGAGAGACCCAGTACTTC. Residues: CASSFALGGGETQYF. The whole variable domain, filled in from reference TRBV7-6 and TRBJ2-5, reads GAGVSQSPRYKVTKRGQDVALRCDPISGHVSLYWYRQALGQGPEFLTYFNYEAQQDKSGLPNDRFSAERPEGSISTLTIQRTEQRDSAMYRCASSFALGGGETQYFGPGTRLLVL.

The chain joins TRBV19 to TRBJ2-2, with TRBD1 matching over 9 bases. This CDR3 contains 17 residues. Trimming cost V 3 bases and J 0 bases; bases outside gene matches: 5. Germline CDR1 LNHDA, CDR2 SQIVND (reference sequence). CDR3 DNA sequence: TGTGCCAGTAGTATCGCCAGGACAGGGGCGAACACCGGGGAGCTGTTTTTT. Translated, it gives CASSIARTGANTGELFF.

The V call is TRBV9, the J call TRBJ1-1; D is possibly TRBD1 (6 bases). Germline-derived CDR1 and CDR2 are SGDLS and YYNGEE. The CDR3 extends over 18 amino acids. Trimming removed 2 bases from V and 1 base from J, with 21 bases in between. As DNA, the CDR3 is TGTGCCAGCAGCGTCCGCACGGGATTACAGGGAGAGAACACTGAAGCTTTCTTT. It translates to CASSVRTGLQGENTEAFF.

This chain connects TRBV27 to TRBJ2-1; TRBD1 is a possible D gene (5 bases). Germline loops: CDR1 MNHEY, CDR2 SMNVEV (reference sequence). The ends were cut back, 2 bases at V and 3 bases at J, with 17 bases in the middle. The length of the CDR3 is 17 residues. Here the CDR3 reads CASSLSPRQTYYNEQFF. The CDR3 DNA reads TGTGCCAGCAGTTTAAGTCCCCGACAGACCTACTACAATGAGCAGTTCTTC.